Shown below are 13 T cell receptor beta chains from a single sample sequenced in a study of blood T cell repertoires in COVID-19. The repertoire was sequenced with immunoSEQ multiplex PCR; TCRdb's copy has only in-frame clones and lacks some. The sample consists of a few hundred thousand clones, about 85% of them appearing once. The sequenced material came from PBMCs or T cells enriched from blood (not recorded which). The receptors were sampled from a woman aged 45-65 years who had been exposed to COVID-19.

In its sample, this clone was seen a few times. This sample includes further DNA sequences coding for the same CDR3. The rearrangement links TRBV4-1 to TRBJ1-1, with D hard to call. The CDR3 contains 11 residues. V was trimmed by 4 bases and J by 4 bases, leaving 4 bases between them. CDR1 is MGHRA, CDR2 YSYEKL, per germline. The CDR3 DNA sequence: TGCGCCAGCAGCCGAGGCACTGAAGCTTTCTTT. This translates into CASSRGTEAFF.

The rearrangement joins TRBV19 to TRBJ2-4; no firm D call. Germline lookup yields CDR1 LNHDA and CDR2 SQIVND (reference sequence). This CDR3 has 11 residues. The V and J ends lost 6 bases and 6 bases respectively, with 6 bases between them. The CDR3 DNA is TGTGCCAGTAGAGAGAGAAACATTCAGTACTTC. It specifies CASRERNIQYF.

The V call is TRBV24-1, the J call TRBJ2-1; 9 positions agree with TRBD2. CDR1 and CDR2 (germline): KGHDR, SFDVKD. V shed 4 bases, J shed 13 bases, and the junction held 13 bases outside the gene matches. This CDR3 is 15 amino acids long. The CDR3 bases are TGTGCCACCAGTGAGGTAGCGGGAGCCTTAACGTCCCAGTTCTTC. It specifies CATSEVAGALTSQFF.

The chain links TRBV12-3 or TRBV12-4 to TRBJ1-1, with TRBD1 as a possible D gene (5 bases). V gave up 6 bases and J gave up 12 bases, with 17 bases separating them. This CDR3 spans 12 amino acids. CDR3 nucleotide sequence: TGTGCCAGCAGGACTCAATGGGCAGGGACTTTCTTT. It specifies CASRTQWAGTFF.

This rearrangement joins TRBV6-6 to TRBJ1-2; D is unclear. Trimming removed 11 bases from V and 4 bases from J, with 20 bases in between. The length of the CDR3 is 14 residues. Per germline, CDR1 MNHNY and CDR2 SVGAGI (reference sequence). CDR3 sequence (DNA): TGTGCCGCGGCCGAGCTTGGGTTATCCTATGGCTACACCTTC. Translation gives CAAAELGLSYGYTF.

This chain links TRBV28 with TRBJ1-1, with D perhaps matching TRBD1 (5 bases). Germline lookup yields CDR1 MDHEN and CDR2 SYDVKM. The CDR3 contains 13 residues. V was shortened by 3 bases and J by 6 bases, with 11 bases between the two germline ends. The chain's CDR3 is CASSLNWGAEAFF. The DNA of the CDR3 is TGTGCCAGCAGTTTGAACTGGGGGGCTGAAGCTTTCTTT.

The rearrangement uses TRBV19 and TRBJ2-5; 10 bases are shared with TRBD2. The CDR3 length is 16 residues. Unmatched junction bases numbered 12, after V lost 6 bases and J lost 5 bases. In germline, CDR1 is LNHDA, CDR2 SQIVND (reference sequence). The CDR3 DNA reads TGTGCCAGTAGCATGCAGCGGGGGGGCCCCCGGGAGACCCAGTACTTC. Its translation is CASSMQRGGPRETQYF. The full variable domain, with the rest looked up from reference TRBV19 and TRBJ2-5, is DGGITQSPKYLFRKEGQNVTLSCEQNLNHDAMYWYRQDPGQGLRLIYYSQIVNDFQKGDIAEGYSVSREKKESFPLTVTSAQKNPTAFYLCASSMQRGGPRETQYFGPGTRLLVL.

This clone was found once. The V call is TRBV19, the J call TRBJ1-1; maybe TRBD1 (5 bases). The CDR3 totals 13 residues. In germline, CDR1 is LNHDA, CDR2 SQIVND (reference sequence). The V gene lost 3 bases and the J gene lost 3 bases, with 8 bases spanning the gap. This CDR3 is CASSIFRDTEAFF. The CDR3 DNA is TGTGCCAGTAGTATTTTCAGGGACACTGAAGCTTTCTTT.

The gene calls are TRBV14 and TRBJ1-6, with a tentative D call TRBD1 (5 bases). Trimming left V 2 bases short and J 15 bases short, with 11 bases between. The V gene's germline CDR1 is SGHDN and CDR2 FVKESK. CDR3 size: 12 residues. Here the CDR3 reads CASSQTGSGLHF. CDR3 in DNA: TGTGCCAGCAGCCAAACAGGATCTGGCCTCCACTTT.

The genes are TRBV14 and TRBJ2-1; D is possibly TRBD2 (6 bases). The ends were cut back, 4 bases at V and 2 bases at J, with 12 bases in the middle. CDR1 and CDR2 from the germline V gene are SGHDN and FVKESK. This CDR3 contains 15 residues. This chain's CDR3 is CASSLTSSAYNEQFF. The CDR3 coding sequence is TGTGCCAGCAGCCTGACTAGTTCCGCCTACAATGAGCAGTTCTTC.

This clone has just a few counts. V and J are TRBV6-4 and TRBJ1-5; no definite D call. The V end lost 5 bases, the J end lost 4 bases, and 9 bases lay between the germline ends. This CDR3 comprises 13 residues. In germline, CDR1 is MRHNA, CDR2 SNTAGT. In nucleotides, the CDR3 is TGTGCCAGCAGTCCCGACGGGAATCAGCCCCAGCATTTT. Protein: CASSPDGNQPQHF.

V usage is TRBV5-1 and J usage is TRBJ2-1; 10 nucleotides line up with TRBD2. Looked up from germline, CDR1 is SGHRS and CDR2 is YFSETQ. This CDR3 has 17 residues. The J segment lost 7 bases and the V segment lost 3 bases, leaving 13 bases of the junction unmatched. CDR3 coding DNA: TGCGCCAGCAGCTCAGGGGCTAGCGGGGGCCGGGGGAATGAGCAGTTCTTC. Translated: CASSSGASGGRGNEQFF. The whole variable domain, filled in from reference TRBV5-1 and TRBJ2-1, reads KAGVTQTPRYLIKTRGQQVTLSCSPISGHRSVSWYQQTPGQGLQFLFEYFSETQRNKGNFPGRFSGRQFSNSRSEMNVSTLELGDSALYLCASSSGASGGRGNEQFFGPGTRLTVL.

The CDR3 loop is CASIDRDRVHEQYF. Here the CDR3 DNA reads TGTGCCAGTATCGACCGGGACAGGGTCCACGAGCAGTACTTC. The chain uses TRBV19 and TRBJ2-7; TRBD1 matches at 9 bases. The V segment lost 7 bases and the J segment 5 bases; nucleotides outside the gene matches: 9. CDR1 is LNHDA and CDR2 is SQIVND in the germline V gene (reference sequence). The CDR3 loop spans 14 amino acids. Full variable domain (rest looked up from reference TRBV19 and TRBJ2-7): DGGITQSPKYLFRKEGQNVTLSCEQNLNHDAMYWYRQDPGQGLRLIYYSQIVNDFQKGDIAEGYSVSREKKESFPLTVTSAQKNPTAFYLCASIDRDRVHEQYFGPGTRLTVT.